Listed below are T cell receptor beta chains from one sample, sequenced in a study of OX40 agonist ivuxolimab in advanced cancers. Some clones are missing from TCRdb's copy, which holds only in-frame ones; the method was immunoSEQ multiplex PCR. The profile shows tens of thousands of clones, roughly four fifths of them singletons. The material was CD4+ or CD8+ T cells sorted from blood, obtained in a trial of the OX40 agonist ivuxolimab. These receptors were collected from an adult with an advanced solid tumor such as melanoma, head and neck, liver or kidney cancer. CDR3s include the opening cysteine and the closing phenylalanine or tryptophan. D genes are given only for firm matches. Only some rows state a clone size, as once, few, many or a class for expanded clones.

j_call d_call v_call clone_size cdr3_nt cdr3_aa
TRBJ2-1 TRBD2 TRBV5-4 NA TGTGCCAGCAGCTTCGGGGGTAGCGGGCCCAGCTCCTACAATGAGCAGTTCTTC CASSFGGSGPSSYNEQFF
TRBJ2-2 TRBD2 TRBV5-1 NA TGCGCCAGCAGTGGCGGGAGGAACACCGGGGAGCTGTTTTTT CASSGGRNTGELFF
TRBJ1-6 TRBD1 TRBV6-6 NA TGTGCCAGCAGTCGGGACAGGGTAAATTCACCCCTCCACTTT CASSRDRVNSPLHF
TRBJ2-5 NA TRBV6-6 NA TGTGCCAGCAACAATGTCCCCTGGGAGACCCAGTACTTC CASNNVPWETQYF
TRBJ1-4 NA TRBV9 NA TGTGCCAGCAGCCCCTCGACTTTTAATAATGAAAAACTGTTTTTT CASSPSTFNNEKLFF
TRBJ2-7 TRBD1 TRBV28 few TGTGCCACAAACCCGGACAGGGGAGGGAACGAGCAGTACTTC CATNPDRGGNEQYF
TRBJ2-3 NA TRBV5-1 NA TGCGCCAGCAGGGCGGGACTCCGCTATACAGATACGCAGTATTTT CASRAGLRYTDTQYF
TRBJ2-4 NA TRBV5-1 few TGCGCCAGCAGCTTCGGGACATCCAAAAACATTCAGTACTTC CASSFGTSKNIQYF
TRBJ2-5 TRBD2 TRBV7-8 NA TGTGCCAGCAGCTCTTTCGGGACTAGCGAGACCCAGTACTTC CASSSFGTSETQYF
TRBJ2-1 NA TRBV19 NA TGTGCCAGTGGTTACAATGAGCAGTTCTTC CASGYNEQFF
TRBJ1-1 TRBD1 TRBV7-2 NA TGTGCCAGCAGCTTCCCCGGGACAGGGGGCACTGAAGCTTTCTTT CASSFPGTGGTEAFF
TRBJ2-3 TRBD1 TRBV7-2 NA TGTGCCAGCAGCCCGCGTAGGGGACAGGGGTCAGATACGCAGTATTTT CASSPRRGQGSDTQYF
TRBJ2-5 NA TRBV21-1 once TGTGCCAGCAGCAAGACACCCACCCAAGAGACCCAGTACTTC CASSKTPTQETQYF
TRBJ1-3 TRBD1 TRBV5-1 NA TGCGCCAGCAGCGACCAAGGACAGGGGGGAAACACCATATATTTT CASSDQGQGGNTIYF
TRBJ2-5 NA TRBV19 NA TGTGCCAGTAGTATAGGAGCAGGGAGACAAGAGACCCAGTACTTC CASSIGAGRQETQYF
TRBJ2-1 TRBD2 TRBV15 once TGTGCCACCAGCAGCCCCCCCGGACTAGGTAGACGCAATGAGCAGTTCTTC CATSSPPGLGRRNEQFF
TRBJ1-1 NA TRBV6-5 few TGTGCCAGCAGTTACAGGGAGGACACTGAAGCTTTCTTT CASSYREDTEAFF
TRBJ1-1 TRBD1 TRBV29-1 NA TGCAGCGTTGACCAGGGGGGGACTGAAGCTTTCTTT CSVDQGGTEAFF
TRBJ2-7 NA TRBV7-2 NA TGTGCCAGCAGCTTAAAAACAGGGTTCTCCTACGAGCAGTACTTC CASSLKTGFSYEQYF
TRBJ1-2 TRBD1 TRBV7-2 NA TGTGCCAGCAGCTTAGTTGGGACAGGCAGTTCGTACTATGGCTACACCTTC CASSLVGTGSSYYGYTF
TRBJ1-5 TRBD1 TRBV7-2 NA TGTGCCAGCAGCTCTCAGGGGGCCCATCAGCCCCAGCATTTT CASSSQGAHQPQHF
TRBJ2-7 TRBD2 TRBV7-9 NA TGTGCCAGCAGCTTAATAGCGGGAGTCCGCTACGAGCAGTACTTC CASSLIAGVRYEQYF
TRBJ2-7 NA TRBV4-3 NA TGCGCCAGCAGCCAAGCTAATACTTACGAGCAGTACTTC CASSQANTYEQYF
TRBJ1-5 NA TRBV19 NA TGTGCCAGTAGTATTTCGGGTCTGGAAAATCAGCCCCAGCATTTT CASSISGLENQPQHF
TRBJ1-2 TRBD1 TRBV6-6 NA TGTGCCAGCAGTCTACAGGGGGCGGATGGCTACACCTTC CASSLQGADGYTF
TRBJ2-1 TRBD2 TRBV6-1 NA TGTGCCAGCAGTGCCGCCGGGACTAGCGGCTACAATGAGCAGTTCTTC CASSAAGTSGYNEQFF
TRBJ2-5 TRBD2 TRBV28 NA TGTGCCAGCTACGGGGGGGCCGGAGAGACCCAGTACTTC CASYGGAGETQYF
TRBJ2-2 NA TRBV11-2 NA TGTGCCAGCAGCTTTGGGCAGGGGCAGGTCGGGGAGCTGTTTTTT CASSFGQGQVGELFF
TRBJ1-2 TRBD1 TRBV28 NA TGTGCCAGCAGTGTCCCCGGGACAGGGGGCTATGGCTACACCTTC CASSVPGTGGYGYTF
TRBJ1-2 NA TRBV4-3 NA TGCGCCAGCAGCCAAGAGAGGTTCGGGGGCTACACCTTC CASSQERFGGYTF
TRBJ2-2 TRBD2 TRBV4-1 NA TGCGCCAGCAGCCAAGATCACGGGACTAGCAACACCGGGGAGCTGTTTTTT CASSQDHGTSNTGELFF
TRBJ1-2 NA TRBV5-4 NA TGTGCCAGCAGCCAAGCGGGCATGGATGGCTACACCTTC CASSQAGMDGYTF
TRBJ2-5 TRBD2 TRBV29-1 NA TGCAGCGTGACGATTAGCGGGAGGTGGGAGACCCAGTACTTC CSVTISGRWETQYF
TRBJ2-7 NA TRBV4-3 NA TGCGCCAGCAGCCAAGAAAACACGGGGACGGCGCTCTACGAGCAGTACTTC CASSQENTGTALYEQYF
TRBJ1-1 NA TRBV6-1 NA TGTGCCAGCAGTGAGTCCCATTTCATGAACACTGAAGCTTTCTTT CASSESHFMNTEAFF
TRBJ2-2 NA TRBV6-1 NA TGTGCCAGCAGTGAAGCTAGGGACAGGGAGCTGTTTTTT CASSEARDRELFF
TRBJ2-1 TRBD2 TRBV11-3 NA TGTGCCAGCAGCTCGGGGACTAGCGGGGGATACAATGAGCAGTTCTTC CASSSGTSGGYNEQFF
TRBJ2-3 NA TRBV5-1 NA TGCGCCAGCAGCTTGGCCGGCGCAGATACGCAGTATTTT CASSLAGADTQYF
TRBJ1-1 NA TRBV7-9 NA TGTGCCAGCAGCCCGTGGACTGGCAGCGGCACTGAAGCTTTCTTT CASSPWTGSGTEAFF
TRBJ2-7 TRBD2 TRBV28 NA TGTGCCAGTACAAAACAAGCGGGAGGGCCGGGGGAGCAGTACTTC CASTKQAGGPGEQYF
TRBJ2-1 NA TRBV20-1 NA TGCAGTGTCTCGGGGAATGAGCAGTTCTTC CSVSGNEQFF